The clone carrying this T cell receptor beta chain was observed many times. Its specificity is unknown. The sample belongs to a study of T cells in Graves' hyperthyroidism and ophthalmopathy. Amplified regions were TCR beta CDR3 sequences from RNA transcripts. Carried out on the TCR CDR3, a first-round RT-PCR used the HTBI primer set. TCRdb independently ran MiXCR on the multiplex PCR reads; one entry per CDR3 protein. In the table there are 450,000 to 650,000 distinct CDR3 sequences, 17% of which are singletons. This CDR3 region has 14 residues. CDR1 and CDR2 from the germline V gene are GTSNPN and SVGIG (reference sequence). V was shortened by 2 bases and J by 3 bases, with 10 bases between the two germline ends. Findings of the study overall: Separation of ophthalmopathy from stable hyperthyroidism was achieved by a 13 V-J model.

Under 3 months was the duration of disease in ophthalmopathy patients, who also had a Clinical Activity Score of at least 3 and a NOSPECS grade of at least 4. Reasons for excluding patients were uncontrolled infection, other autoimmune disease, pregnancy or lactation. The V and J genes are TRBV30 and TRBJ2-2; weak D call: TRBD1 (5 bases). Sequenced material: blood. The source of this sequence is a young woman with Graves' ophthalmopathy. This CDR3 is CAWSILGDTGELFF. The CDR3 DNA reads TGTGCCTGGAGTATTCTAGGGGACACCGGGGAGCTGTTTTTT.